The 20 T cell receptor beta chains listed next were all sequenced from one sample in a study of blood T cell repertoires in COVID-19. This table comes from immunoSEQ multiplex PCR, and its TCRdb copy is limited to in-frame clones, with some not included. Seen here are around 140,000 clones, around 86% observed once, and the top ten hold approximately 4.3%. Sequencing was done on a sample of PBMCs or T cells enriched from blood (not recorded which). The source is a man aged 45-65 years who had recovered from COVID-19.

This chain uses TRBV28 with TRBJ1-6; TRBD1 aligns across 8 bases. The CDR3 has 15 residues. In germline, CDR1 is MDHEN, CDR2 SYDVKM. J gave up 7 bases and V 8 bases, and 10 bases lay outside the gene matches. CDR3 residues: CASYPGDRQNSPLHF. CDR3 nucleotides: TGTGCCAGCTACCCTGGGGACAGGCAAAATTCACCCCTCCACTTT.

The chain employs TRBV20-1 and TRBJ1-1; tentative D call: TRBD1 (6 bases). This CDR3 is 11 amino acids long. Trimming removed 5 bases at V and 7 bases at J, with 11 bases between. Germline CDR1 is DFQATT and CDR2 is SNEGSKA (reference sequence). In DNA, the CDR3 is TGCAGTGCTCACAGGGACCATGAAGCTTTCTTT. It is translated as CSAHRDHEAFF.

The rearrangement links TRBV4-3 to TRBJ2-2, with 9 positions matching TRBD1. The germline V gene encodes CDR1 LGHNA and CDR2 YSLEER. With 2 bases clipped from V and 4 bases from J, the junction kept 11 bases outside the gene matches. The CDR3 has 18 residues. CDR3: CASSQHYRGRRGTGELFF. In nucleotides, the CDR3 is TGCGCCAGCAGCCAACATTACAGGGGGCGAAGGGGCACCGGGGAGCTGTTTTTT.

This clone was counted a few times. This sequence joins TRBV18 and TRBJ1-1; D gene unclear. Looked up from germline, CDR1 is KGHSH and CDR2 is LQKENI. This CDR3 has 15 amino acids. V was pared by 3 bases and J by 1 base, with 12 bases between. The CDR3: CASSPSLTENTEAFF. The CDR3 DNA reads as TGTGCCAGCTCACCGAGTTTAACAGAGAACACTGAAGCTTTCTTT. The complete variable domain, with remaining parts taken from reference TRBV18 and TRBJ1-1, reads NAGVMQNPRHLVRRRGQEARLRCSPMKGHSHVYWYRQLPEEGLKFMVYLQKENIIDESGMPKERFSAEFPKEGPSILRIQQVVRGDSAAYFCASSPSLTENTEAFFGQGTRLTVV.

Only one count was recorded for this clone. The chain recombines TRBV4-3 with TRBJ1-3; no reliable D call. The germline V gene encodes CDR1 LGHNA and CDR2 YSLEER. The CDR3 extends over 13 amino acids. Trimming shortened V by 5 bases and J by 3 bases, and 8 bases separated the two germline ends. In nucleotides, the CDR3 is TGCGCCAGCAGCTCTCTCCTTGGAAACACCATATATTTT. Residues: CASSSLLGNTIYF.

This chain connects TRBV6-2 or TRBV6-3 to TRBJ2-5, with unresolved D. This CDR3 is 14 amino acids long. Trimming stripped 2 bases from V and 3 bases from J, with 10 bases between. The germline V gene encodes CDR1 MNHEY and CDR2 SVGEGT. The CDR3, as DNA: TGTGCCAGCAGTTACGGCCTAGAGAAAGAGACCCAGTACTTC. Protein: CASSYGLEKETQYF.

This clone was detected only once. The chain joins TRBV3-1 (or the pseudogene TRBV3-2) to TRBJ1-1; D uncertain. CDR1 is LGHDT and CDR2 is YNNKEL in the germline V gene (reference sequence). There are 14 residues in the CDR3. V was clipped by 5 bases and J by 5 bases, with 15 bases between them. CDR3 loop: CASSTVGRRTEAFF. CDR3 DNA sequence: TGTGCCAGCAGCACGGTGGGGAGGAGGACTGAAGCTTTCTTT.

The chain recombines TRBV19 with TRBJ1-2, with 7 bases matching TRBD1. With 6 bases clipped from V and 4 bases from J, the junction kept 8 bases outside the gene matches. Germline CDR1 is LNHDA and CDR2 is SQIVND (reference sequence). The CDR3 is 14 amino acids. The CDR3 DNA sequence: TGTGCCAGTAGATCCTCCGGGACAGCCTATGGCTACACCTTC. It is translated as CASRSSGTAYGYTF.

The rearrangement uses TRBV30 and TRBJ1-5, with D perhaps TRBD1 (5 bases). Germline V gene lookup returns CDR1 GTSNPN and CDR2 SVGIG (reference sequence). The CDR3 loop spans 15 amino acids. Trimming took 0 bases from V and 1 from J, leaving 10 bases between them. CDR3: CAWSVGVLSNQPQHF. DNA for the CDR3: TGTGCCTGGAGTGTAGGGGTTTTAAGCAATCAGCCCCAGCATTTT.

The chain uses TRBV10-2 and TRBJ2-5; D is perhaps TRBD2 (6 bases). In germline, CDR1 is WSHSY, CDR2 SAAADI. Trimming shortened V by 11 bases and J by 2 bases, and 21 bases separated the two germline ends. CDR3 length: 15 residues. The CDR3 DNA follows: TGCGCCTGCTCATGGGACTCCGCAATTCAAGAGACCCAGTACTTC. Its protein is CACSWDSAIQETQYF.

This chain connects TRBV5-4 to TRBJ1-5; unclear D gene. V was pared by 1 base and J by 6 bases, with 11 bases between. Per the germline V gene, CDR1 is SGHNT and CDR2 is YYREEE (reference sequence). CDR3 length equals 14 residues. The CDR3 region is CASSLRGEGQPQHF. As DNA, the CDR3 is TGTGCCAGCAGCTTGCGGGGAGAAGGTCAGCCCCAGCATTTT.

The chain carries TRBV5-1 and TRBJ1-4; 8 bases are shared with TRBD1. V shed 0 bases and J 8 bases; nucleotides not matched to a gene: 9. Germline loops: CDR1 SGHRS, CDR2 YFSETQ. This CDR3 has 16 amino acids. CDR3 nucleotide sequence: TGCGCCAGCAGCTTGGGAATACAGGGGGTTGGCGAAAAACTGTTTTTT. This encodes CASSLGIQGVGEKLFF.

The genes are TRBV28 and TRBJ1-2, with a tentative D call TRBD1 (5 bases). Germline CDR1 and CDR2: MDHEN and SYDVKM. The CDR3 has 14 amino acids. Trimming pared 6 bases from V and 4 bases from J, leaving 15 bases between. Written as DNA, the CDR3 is TGTGCCAGCAGGTCCTTTCAGGGAGGCTATGGCTACACCTTC. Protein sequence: CASRSFQGGYGYTF.

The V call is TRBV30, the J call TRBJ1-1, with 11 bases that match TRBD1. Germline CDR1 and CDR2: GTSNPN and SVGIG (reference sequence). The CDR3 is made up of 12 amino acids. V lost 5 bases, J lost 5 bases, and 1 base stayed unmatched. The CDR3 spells CAWGQGATEAFF. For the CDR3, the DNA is TGTGCCTGGGGACAGGGGGCAACTGAAGCTTTCTTT.

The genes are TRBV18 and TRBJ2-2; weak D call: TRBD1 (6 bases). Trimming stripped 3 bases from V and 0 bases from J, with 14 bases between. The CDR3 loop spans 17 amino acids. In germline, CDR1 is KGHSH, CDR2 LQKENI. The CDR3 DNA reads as TGTGCCAGCTCACCGCTACAGGGTAGGACGAACACCGGGGAGCTGTTTTTT. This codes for CASSPLQGRTNTGELFF.

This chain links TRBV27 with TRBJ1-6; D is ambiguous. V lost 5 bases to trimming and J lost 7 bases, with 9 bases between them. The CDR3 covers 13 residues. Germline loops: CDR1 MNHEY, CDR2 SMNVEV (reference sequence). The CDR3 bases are TGTGCCAGCAGTGCAGGTTACAATTCACCCCTCCACTTT. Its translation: CASSAGYNSPLHF.

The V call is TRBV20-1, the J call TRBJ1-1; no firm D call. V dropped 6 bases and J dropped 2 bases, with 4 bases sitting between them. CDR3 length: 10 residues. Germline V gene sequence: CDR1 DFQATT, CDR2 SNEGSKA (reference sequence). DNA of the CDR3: TGCAGTGCGTCTAACACTGAAGCTTTCTTT. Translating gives CSASNTEAFF.

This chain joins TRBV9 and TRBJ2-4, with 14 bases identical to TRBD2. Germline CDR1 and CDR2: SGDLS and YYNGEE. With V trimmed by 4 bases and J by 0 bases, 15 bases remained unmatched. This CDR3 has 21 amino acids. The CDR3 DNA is TGTGCCAGCAGCCCCTCCCTCACGGGGACTAGCGGGGGCAGAGCCAAAAACATTCAGTACTTC. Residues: CASSPSLTGTSGGRAKNIQYF.

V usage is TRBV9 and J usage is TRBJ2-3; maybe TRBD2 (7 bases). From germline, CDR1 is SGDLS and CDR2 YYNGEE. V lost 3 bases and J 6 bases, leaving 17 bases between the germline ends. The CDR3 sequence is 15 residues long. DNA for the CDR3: TGTGCCAGCAGCGGATTGGGGGGGCCCTTTGATACGCAGTATTTT. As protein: CASSGLGGPFDTQYF.

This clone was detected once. CDR3 sequence: CAWSDRSPRTEAFF. The DNA of the CDR3 is TGTGCCTGGAGTGACAGGAGTCCGAGGACTGAAGCTTTCTTT. V usage is TRBV30 and J usage is TRBJ1-1, with D perhaps matching TRBD1 (5 bases). The V end was cut by 1 base, the J end by 5 bases, with 14 bases between. Per the germline V gene, CDR1 is GTSNPN and CDR2 is SVGIG (reference sequence). The CDR3 has 14 residues. Supplemented by reference TRBV30 and TRBJ1-1, the full variable domain reads SQTIHQWPATLVQPVGSPLSLECTVEGTSNPNLYWYRQAAGRGLQLLFYSVGIGQISSEVPQNLSASRPQDRQFILSSKKLLLSDSGFYLCAWSDRSPRTEAFFGQGTRLTVV.